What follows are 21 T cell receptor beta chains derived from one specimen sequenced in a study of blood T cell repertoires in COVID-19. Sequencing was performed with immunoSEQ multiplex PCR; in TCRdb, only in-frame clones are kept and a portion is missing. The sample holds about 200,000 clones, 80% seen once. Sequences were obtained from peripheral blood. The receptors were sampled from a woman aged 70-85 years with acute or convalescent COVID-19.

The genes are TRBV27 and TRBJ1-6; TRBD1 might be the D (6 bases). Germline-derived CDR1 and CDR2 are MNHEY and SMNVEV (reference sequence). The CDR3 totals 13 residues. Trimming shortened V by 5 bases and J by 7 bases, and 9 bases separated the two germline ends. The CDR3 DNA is TGTGCCAGCAGTAGAGACAGGAATTCACCCCTCCACTTT. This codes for CASSRDRNSPLHF.

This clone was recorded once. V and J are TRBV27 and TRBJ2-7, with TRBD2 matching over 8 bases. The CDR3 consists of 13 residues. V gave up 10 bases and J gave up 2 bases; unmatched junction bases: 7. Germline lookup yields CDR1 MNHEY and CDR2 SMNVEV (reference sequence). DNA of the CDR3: TGTGCCACCGAGACTAGCGAGACCTACGAGCAGTACTTC. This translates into CATETSETYEQYF.

CDR3 coding DNA: TGTGCCAGCAGTTTAAGGGGGACTAGCATAAATGAGCAGTTCTTC. It codes for CASSLRGTSINEQFF. The chain has TRBV27 and TRBJ2-1, with 9 nucleotides matching TRBD2. There are 15 residues in the CDR3. J gave up 7 bases and V 2 bases, and 6 bases lay outside the gene matches. Germline values: CDR1 MNHEY, CDR2 SMNVEV (reference sequence).

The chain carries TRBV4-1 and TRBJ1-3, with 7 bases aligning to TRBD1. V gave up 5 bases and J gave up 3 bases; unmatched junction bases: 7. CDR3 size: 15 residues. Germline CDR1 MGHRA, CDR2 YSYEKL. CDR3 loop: CASSTLTGSGNTIYF. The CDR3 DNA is TGCGCCAGCAGCACCTTGACAGGGAGTGGAAACACCATATATTTT.

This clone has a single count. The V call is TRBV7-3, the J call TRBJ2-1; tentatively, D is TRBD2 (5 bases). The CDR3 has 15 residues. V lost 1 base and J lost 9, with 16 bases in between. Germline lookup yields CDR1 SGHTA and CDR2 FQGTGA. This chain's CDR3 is CASSLNDQIGVEQFF. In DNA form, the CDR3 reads TGTGCCAGCAGCTTAAATGATCAAATCGGGGTTGAGCAGTTCTTC.

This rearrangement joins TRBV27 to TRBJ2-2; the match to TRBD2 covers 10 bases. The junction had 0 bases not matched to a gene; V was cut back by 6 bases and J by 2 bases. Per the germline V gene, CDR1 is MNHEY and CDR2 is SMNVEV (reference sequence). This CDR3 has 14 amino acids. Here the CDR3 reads CASRLAGNTGELFF. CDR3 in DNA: TGTGCCAGCAGACTAGCGGGAAACACCGGGGAGCTGTTTTTT.

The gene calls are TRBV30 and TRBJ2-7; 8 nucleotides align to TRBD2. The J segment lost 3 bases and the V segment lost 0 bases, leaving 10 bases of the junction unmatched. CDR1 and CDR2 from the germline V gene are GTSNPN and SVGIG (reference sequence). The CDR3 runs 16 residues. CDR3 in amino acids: CAWSVPRTSSLYEQYF. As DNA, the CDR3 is TGTGCCTGGAGTGTACCCCGGACTAGCAGCCTCTACGAGCAGTACTTC. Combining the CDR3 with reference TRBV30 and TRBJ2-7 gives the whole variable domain SQTIHQWPATLVQPVGSPLSLECTVEGTSNPNLYWYRQAAGRGLQLLFYSVGIGQISSEVPQNLSASRPQDRQFILSSKKLLLSDSGFYLCAWSVPRTSSLYEQYFGPGTRLTVT.

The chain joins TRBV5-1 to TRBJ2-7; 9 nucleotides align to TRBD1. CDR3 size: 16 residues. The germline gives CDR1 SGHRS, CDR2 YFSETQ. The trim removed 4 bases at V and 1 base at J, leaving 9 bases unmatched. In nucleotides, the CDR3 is TGCGCCAGCAGCCTGGAAGGGACAGGGTATTCCTACGAGCAGTACTTC. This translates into CASSLEGTGYSYEQYF.

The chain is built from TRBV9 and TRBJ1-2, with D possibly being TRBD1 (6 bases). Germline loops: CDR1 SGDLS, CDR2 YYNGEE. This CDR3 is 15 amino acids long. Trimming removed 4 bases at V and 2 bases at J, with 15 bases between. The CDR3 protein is CASSPRLGANYGYTF. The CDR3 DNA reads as TGTGCCAGCAGCCCCCGATTGGGGGCGAACTATGGCTACACCTTC. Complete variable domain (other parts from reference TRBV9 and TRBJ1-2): DSGVTQTPKHLITATGQRVTLRCSPRSGDLSVYWYQQSLDQGLQFLIQYYNGEERAKGNILERFSAQQFPDLHSELNLSSLELGDSALYFCASSPRLGANYGYTFGSGTRLTVV.

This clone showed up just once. CDR3 in DNA: TGTGCCAGCAGCCCCGGACTTGGCCCAGATACGCAGTATTTT. Translation gives CASSPGLGPDTQYF. The rearrangement uses TRBV5-6 and TRBJ2-3; a weak D match, TRBD2 (5 bases). This CDR3 region has 14 residues. V was shortened by 4 bases and J by 4 bases, with 13 bases between the two germline ends. The germline gives CDR1 SGHDT, CDR2 YYEEEE.

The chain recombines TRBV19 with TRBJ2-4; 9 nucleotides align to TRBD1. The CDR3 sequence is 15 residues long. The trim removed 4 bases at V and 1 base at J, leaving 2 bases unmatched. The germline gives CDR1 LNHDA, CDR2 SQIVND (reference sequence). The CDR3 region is CASSTGQGAKNIQYF. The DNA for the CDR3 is TGTGCCAGTAGTACCGGACAGGGGGCCAAAAACATTCAGTACTTC.

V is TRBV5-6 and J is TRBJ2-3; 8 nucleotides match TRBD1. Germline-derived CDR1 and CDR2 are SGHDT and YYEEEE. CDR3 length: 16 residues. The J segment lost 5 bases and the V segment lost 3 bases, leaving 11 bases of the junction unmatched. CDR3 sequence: CASSYRTGRSEDTQYF. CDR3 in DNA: TGTGCCAGCAGCTATAGGACAGGGCGGTCGGAAGATACGCAGTATTTT. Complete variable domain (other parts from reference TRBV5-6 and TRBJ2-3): DAGVTQSPTHLIKTRGQQVTLRCSPKSGHDTVSWYQQALGQGPQFIFQYYEEEERQRGNFPDRFSGHQFPNYSSELNVNALLLGDSALYLCASSYRTGRSEDTQYFGPGTRLTVL.

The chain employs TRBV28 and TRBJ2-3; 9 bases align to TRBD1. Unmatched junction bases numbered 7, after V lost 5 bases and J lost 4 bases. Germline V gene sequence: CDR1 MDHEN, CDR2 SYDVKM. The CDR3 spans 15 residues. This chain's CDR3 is CASSKGTGWADTQYF. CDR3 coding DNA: TGTGCCAGCAGTAAAGGGACAGGGTGGGCAGATACGCAGTATTTT.

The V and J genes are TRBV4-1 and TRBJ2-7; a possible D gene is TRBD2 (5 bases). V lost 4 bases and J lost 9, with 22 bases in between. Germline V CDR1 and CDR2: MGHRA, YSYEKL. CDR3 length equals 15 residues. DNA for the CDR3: TGCGCCAGCAGCCGGATTTCCACCGAGTACGGAGGGCAGTACTTC. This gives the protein CASSRISTEYGGQYF.

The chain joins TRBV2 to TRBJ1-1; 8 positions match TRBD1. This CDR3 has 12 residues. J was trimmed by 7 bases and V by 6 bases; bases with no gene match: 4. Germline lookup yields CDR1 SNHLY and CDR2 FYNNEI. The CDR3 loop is CASREDRDEAFF. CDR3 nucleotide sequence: TGTGCCAGCAGAGAGGACAGGGATGAAGCTTTCTTT.

DNA for the CDR3: TGTGCCAGCAGCTTGGGACTAGCGGGAGGGCAAAACGAGCAGTACTTC. It translates to CASSLGLAGGQNEQYF. The chain uses TRBV5-4 and TRBJ2-7; 14 nucleotides line up with TRBD2. The germline CDR1 and CDR2 sequences are SGHNT and YYREEE (reference sequence). This CDR3 contains 16 residues. V lost 0 bases and J lost 5; bases outside the gene matches: 4.

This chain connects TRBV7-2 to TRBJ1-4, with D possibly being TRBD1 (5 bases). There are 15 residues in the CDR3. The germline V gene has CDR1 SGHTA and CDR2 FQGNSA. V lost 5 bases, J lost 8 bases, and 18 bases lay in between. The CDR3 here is CASSPGGGEGEKLFF. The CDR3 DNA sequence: TGTGCCAGCAGCCCCGGGGGAGGGGAGGGCGAAAAACTGTTTTTT.

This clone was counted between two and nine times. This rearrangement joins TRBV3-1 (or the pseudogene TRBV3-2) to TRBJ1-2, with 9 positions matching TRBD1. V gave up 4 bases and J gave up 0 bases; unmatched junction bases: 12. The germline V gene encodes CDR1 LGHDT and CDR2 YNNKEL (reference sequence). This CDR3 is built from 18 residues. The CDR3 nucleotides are TGTGCCAGCAGCCTACATCCGGGACAGGGCGACACTAACTATGGCTACACCTTC. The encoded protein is CASSLHPGQGDTNYGYTF.

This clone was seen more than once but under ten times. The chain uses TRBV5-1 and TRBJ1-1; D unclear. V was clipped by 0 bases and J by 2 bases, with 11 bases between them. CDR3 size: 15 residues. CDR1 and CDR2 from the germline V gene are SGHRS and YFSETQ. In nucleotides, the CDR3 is TGCGCCAGCAGCTTGGGGGCTCCTCTTAACACTGAAGCTTTCTTT. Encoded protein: CASSLGAPLNTEAFF.

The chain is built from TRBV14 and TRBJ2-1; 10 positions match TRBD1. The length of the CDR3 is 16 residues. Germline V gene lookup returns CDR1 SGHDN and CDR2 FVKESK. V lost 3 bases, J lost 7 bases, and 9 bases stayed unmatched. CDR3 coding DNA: TGTGCCAGCAGCCATTCCGGGACAGGGGTAAAGAATGAGCAGTTCTTC. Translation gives CASSHSGTGVKNEQFF.

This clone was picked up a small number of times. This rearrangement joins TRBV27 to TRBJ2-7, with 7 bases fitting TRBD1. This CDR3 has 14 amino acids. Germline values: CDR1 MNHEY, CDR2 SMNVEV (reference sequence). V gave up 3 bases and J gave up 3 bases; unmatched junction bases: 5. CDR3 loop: CASSLYRDSYEQYF. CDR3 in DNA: TGTGCCAGCAGTTTGTACAGGGACAGCTACGAGCAGTACTTC.